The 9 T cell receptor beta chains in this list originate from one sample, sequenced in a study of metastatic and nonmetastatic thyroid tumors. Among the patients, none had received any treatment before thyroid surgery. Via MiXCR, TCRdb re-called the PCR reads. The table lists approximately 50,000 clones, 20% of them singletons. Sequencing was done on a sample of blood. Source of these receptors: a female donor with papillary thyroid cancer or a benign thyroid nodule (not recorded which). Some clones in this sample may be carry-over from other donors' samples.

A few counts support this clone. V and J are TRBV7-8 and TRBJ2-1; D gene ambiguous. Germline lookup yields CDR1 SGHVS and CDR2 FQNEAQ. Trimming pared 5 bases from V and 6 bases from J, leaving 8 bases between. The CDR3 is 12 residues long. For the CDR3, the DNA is TGTGCCAGCAGCGCGCACTTCAATGAGCAGTTCTTC. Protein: CASSAHFNEQFF.

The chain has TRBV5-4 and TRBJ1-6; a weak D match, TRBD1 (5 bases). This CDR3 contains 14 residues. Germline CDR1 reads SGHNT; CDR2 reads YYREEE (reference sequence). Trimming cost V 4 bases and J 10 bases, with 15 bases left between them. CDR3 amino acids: CASSLQGSRSPLHF. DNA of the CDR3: TGTGCCAGCAGCCTCCAGGGTAGCCGGTCACCCCTCCACTTT. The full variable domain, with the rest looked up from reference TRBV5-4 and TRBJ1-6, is ETGVTQSPTHLIKTRGQQVTLRCSSQSGHNTVSWYQQALGQGPQFIFQYYREEENGRGNFPPRFSGLQFPNYSSELNVNALELDDSALYLCASSLQGSRSPLHFGNGTRLTVT.

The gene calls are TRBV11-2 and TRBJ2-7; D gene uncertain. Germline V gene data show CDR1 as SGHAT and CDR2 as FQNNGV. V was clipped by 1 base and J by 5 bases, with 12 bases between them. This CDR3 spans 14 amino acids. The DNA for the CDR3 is TGTGCCAGCAGCTTAGGTGTATTCTACGACGAGCAGTACTTC. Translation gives CASSLGVFYDEQYF.

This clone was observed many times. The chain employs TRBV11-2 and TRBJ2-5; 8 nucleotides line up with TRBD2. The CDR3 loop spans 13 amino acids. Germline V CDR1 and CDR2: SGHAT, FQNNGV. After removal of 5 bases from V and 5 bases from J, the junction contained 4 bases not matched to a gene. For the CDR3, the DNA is TGTGCCAGCAGCGGACTAGCTATGGAGACCCAGTACTTC. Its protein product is CASSGLAMETQYF. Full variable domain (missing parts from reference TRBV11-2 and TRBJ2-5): EAGVAQSPRYKIIEKRQSVAFWCNPISGHATLYWYQQILGQGPKLLIQFQNNGVVDDSQLPKDRFSAERLKGVDSTLKIQPAKLEDSAVYLCASSGLAMETQYFGPGTRLLVL.

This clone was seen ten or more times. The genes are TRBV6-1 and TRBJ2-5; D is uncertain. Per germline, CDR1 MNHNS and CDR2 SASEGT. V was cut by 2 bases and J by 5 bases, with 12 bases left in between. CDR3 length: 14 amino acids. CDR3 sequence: CASSEPGRAETQYF. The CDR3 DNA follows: TGTGCCAGCAGTGAACCCGGCCGGGCGGAGACCCAGTACTTC.

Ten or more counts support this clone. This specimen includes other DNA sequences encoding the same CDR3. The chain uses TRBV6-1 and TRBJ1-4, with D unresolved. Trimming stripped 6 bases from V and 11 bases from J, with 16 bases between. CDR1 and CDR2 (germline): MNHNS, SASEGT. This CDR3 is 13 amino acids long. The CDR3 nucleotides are TGTGCCAGCAGCGAGCATAATAGGGAGAAACTGTTTTTT. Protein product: CASSEHNREKLFF.

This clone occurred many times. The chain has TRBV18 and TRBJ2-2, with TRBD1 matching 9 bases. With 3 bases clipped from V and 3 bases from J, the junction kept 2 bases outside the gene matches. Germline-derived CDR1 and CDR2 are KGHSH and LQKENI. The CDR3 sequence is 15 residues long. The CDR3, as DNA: TGTGCCAGCTCACCGAGACAGGGGGACACCGGGGAGCTGTTTTTT. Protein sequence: CASSPRQGDTGELFF.

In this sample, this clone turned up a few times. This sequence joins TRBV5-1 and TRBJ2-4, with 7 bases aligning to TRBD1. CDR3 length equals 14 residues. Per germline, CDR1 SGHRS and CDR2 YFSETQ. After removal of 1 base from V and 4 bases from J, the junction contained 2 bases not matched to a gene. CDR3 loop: CASSLTGDKNIQYF. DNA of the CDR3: TGCGCCAGCAGCTTGACAGGGGATAAAAACATTCAGTACTTC.

The CDR3 nucleotides are TGTGCTAGTGGCTCTCAATCGAGGAGGTTTTTGAGACAGTACTTC. It translates to CASGSQSRRFLRQYF. The chain is built from TRBV12-5 and TRBJ2-7, with D possibly TRBD2 on 5 matching bases. The germline V and J ends were trimmed by 6 bases and 10 bases, with 25 bases remaining between them. Germline V gene lookup returns CDR1 LGHNT and CDR2 FRNRAP. The CDR3 has 15 residues.